This TCR beta chain is drawn from a study of beta chain features in type 1 diabetes. Whole-study results and caveats: Shorter TCRB CDR3s, moderately but significantly so, marked every one of the four CD4+ subsets in Type 1 diabetes patients. Patients showed naive, central memory and Treg TCRB repertoires that appeared more similar than those of healthy donors.

A few counts support this clone. The antigen is undetermined. CDR3 size: 13 residues. CDR1 and CDR2 from the germline V gene are MNHEY and SMNVEV (reference sequence). Trimming pared 7 bases from V and 9 bases from J, leaving 17 bases between. Expressed TCRB transcripts were sequenced, since all the RNA that had been isolated was reverse transcribed. Some clones are missing from TCRdb's copy, which holds only in-frame ones; the method was immunoSEQ multiplex PCR. The sample has about 700,000 clones; 13% are singletons. The origin of this receptor is a man younger than 35 with type 1 diabetes. The sample comprised naive CD4+ T cells from blood. This chain connects TRBV27 to TRBJ2-3; D is perhaps TRBD2 (6 bases). In DNA form, the CDR3 reads TGTGCCAGCACCCCAGGGTCGCGGGGCACGCAGTATTTT. Translating gives CASTPGSRGTQYF.